The 28 T cell receptor beta chains presented below share a single source sample, sequenced in a study of identifying expanded T cells in peripheral blood. TCRdb's copy holds only in-frame clones and misses some; the assay was immunoSEQ multiplex PCR. Of about 100,000 clones listed, around nine tenths were seen once; the top ten hold about 18%. Sequencing was performed on blood. Source of these receptors: a person aged 18 to 75 in good health.

The rearrangement links TRBV6-6 to TRBJ2-5; D might be TRBD1 (6 bases). This CDR3 is 14 amino acids long. Germline assignment: CDR1 MNHNY and CDR2 SVGAGI (reference sequence). Trimming removed 8 bases at V and 3 bases at J, with 16 bases between. CDR3 DNA sequence: TGTGCCAGCGCATCAGCAGGGGTTGAAGAGACCCAGTACTTC. Its protein is CASASAGVEETQYF.

This chain uses TRBV19 with TRBJ1-1, with D tentatively TRBD1 (5 bases). Germline-derived CDR1 and CDR2 are LNHDA and SQIVND (reference sequence). There are 16 residues in the CDR3. Trimming took 10 bases from V and 0 from J, leaving 21 bases between them. CDR3 coding DNA: TGTGCCACCAAGAATCGCAGGGTAGGATTGAACACTGAAGCTTTCTTT. Its translation is CATKNRRVGLNTEAFF.

This chain joins TRBV4-1 and TRBJ2-3; 9 bases match TRBD2. This CDR3 is built from 16 residues. V shed 1 base, J shed 4 bases, and the junction held 6 bases outside the gene matches. The germline V gene has CDR1 MGHRA and CDR2 YSYEKL. Here the CDR3 DNA reads TGCGCCAGCAGCCAAGCACAGCGGGGGGCGTCAGATACGCAGTATTTT. It is translated as CASSQAQRGASDTQYF.

This chain links TRBV7-2 with TRBJ1-6; weak D call: TRBD1 (5 bases). Germline V gives CDR1 SGHTA, CDR2 FQGNSA. Trimming stripped 3 bases from V and 14 bases from J, with 14 bases between. The CDR3 runs to 13 residues. The DNA for the CDR3 is TGTGCCAGCAGCTTGGGGCCCCCGGCGGCCCTCCACTTT. Translation gives CASSLGPPAALHF.

The V and J genes are TRBV15 and TRBJ1-2; D is ambiguous. This CDR3 spans 17 amino acids. Germline V gene data show CDR1 as LNHNV and CDR2 as YYDKDF (reference sequence). V lost 1 base, J lost 6 bases, and 21 bases lay in between. CDR3: CATSRGGEAALKDGYTF. The CDR3 nucleotides are TGTGCCACCAGCAGAGGTGGGGAAGCCGCGTTGAAGGATGGCTACACCTTC.

This chain links TRBV5-1 with TRBJ2-7; 7 nucleotides agree with TRBD2. The CDR3 spans 15 residues. V was pared by 1 base and J by 2 bases, with 6 bases of the junction left unmatched. Germline CDR1 and CDR2: SGHRS and YFSETQ. The CDR3 DNA is TGCGCCAGCAGCTTGACGGGCGGGGGAACCTACGAGCAGTACTTC. Translation: CASSLTGGGTYEQYF.

The chain carries TRBV19 and TRBJ1-3; D is uncertain. The germline V gene has CDR1 LNHDA and CDR2 SQIVND (reference sequence). Trimming stripped 1 base from V and 10 bases from J, with 17 bases between. CDR3 length: 15 residues. The CDR3 nucleotides read TGTGCCAGTAGTATAGCGGGCAGCCGCCTGGGGACCATATATTTT. This sequence encodes CASSIAGSRLGTIYF. The whole variable domain, remainder taken from reference TRBV19 and TRBJ1-3, is DGGITQSPKYLFRKEGQNVTLSCEQNLNHDAMYWYRQDPGQGLRLIYYSQIVNDFQKGDIAEGYSVSREKKESFPLTVTSAQKNPTAFYLCASSIAGSRLGTIYFGEGSWLTVV.

This clone showed up just once. V gene TRBV25-1 combines with J gene TRBJ2-1, with a possible D match to TRBD1 (5 bases). V was shortened by 2 bases and J by 15 bases, with 14 bases between the two germline ends. This CDR3 comprises 12 residues. Germline CDR1 MGHDK, CDR2 SYGVNS. CDR3 nucleotides: TGTGCCAGCAGTGAAACGGGCAGGGTGACGTTCTTC. It yields the protein CASSETGRVTFF. The complete variable domain, with remaining parts taken from reference TRBV25-1 and TRBJ2-1, reads EADIYQTPRYLVIGTGKKITLECSQTMGHDKMYWYQQDPGMELHLIHYSYGVNSTEKGDLSSESTVSRIRTEHFPLTLESARPSHTSQYLCASSETGRVTFFGPGTRLTVL.

Written as DNA, the CDR3 is TGTGCCAGTAGGGAGTTGGGAAACACCATATATTTT. Amino acid sequence: CASRELGNTIYF. The chain combines TRBV19 with TRBJ1-3; D remains unclear. V was cut by 6 bases and J by 4 bases, with 7 bases left in between. Germline-derived CDR1 and CDR2 are LNHDA and SQIVND (reference sequence). CDR3 length: 12 amino acids.

This rearrangement joins TRBV18 to TRBJ2-7; D might be TRBD1 (5 bases). Trimming stripped 1 base from V and 1 base from J, with 11 bases between. The germline V gene encodes CDR1 KGHSH and CDR2 LQKENI. This CDR3 comprises 15 residues. This chain's CDR3 is CASSPRDAGSYEQYF. The CDR3 bases are TGTGCCAGCTCACCACGGGATGCAGGGTCCTACGAGCAGTACTTC.

The V and J genes are TRBV15 and TRBJ2-1; weak D call: TRBD2 (5 bases). V lost 3 bases and J 8 bases, leaving 17 bases between the germline ends. CDR3 length equals 15 residues. CDR1 LNHNV and CDR2 YYDKDF come from the germline V gene (reference sequence). The CDR3 bases are TGTGCCACCAGCAGGGCCAGCGGTGGGAGCGATGAGCAGTTCTTC. Translation gives CATSRASGGSDEQFF.

This clone was recorded a few times. The rearrangement uses TRBV5-1 and TRBJ1-2; no definite D call. The germline V gene encodes CDR1 SGHRS and CDR2 YFSETQ. This CDR3 comprises 12 residues. With 3 bases removed from V and 7 bases from J, the gap between germline ends came to 10 bases. The CDR3 sequence: CASSSDTFGYTF. CDR3 nucleotide sequence: TGCGCCAGCAGCTCCGACACTTTTGGCTACACCTTC.

On this clone itself: Other DNA sequences in this sample translate to the same CDR3. This chain connects TRBV9 to TRBJ1-1; no definite D call. The CDR3 loop spans 11 amino acids. Per germline, CDR1 SGDLS and CDR2 YYNGEE. V was trimmed by 3 bases and J by 5 bases, leaving 5 bases between them. The CDR3: CASSAGTEAFF. In nucleotides, the CDR3 is TGTGCCAGCAGCGCGGGAACTGAAGCTTTCTTT.

V is TRBV7-2 and J is TRBJ2-5, with a tentative D call TRBD2 (5 bases). V was shortened by 6 bases and J by 2 bases, with 19 bases between the two germline ends. Germline values: CDR1 SGHTA, CDR2 FQGNSA. The CDR3 length is 16 residues. The CDR3 DNA is TGTGCCAGCAGGCGACTAAGAGCGCAGGATCAAGAGACCCAGTACTTC. Its translation is CASRRLRAQDQETQYF.

This clone came up once. The V gene is TRBV13, the J gene TRBJ2-2; D gene ambiguous. This CDR3 contains 13 residues. The V gene's germline CDR1 is PRHDT and CDR2 FYEKMQ (reference sequence). Trimming cost V 1 base and J 11 bases, with 11 bases left between them. In DNA form, the CDR3 reads TGTGCCAGCAGCTTAGTCGGTGGTGGTGAGCTGTTTTTT. As protein: CASSLVGGGELFF.

V gene TRBV5-6 combines with J gene TRBJ2-7; TRBD2 agrees at 9 bases. The CDR3 covers 15 residues. The V segment lost 0 bases and the J segment 3 bases; nucleotides outside the gene matches: 4. Germline CDR1 is SGHDT and CDR2 is YYEEEE. The CDR3 DNA reads as TGTGCCAGCAGCTTGGGTAGCGGGGGAGTCTACGAGCAGTACTTC. It is translated as CASSLGSGGVYEQYF.

CDR3 DNA: TGTGCCAGTACCACCAACCCCCCCGGTCCCTATAATTCACCCCTCCACTTT. This encodes CASTTNPPGPYNSPLHF. V usage is TRBV19 and J usage is TRBJ1-6; D remains ambiguous. Trimming stripped 7 bases from V and 2 bases from J, with 18 bases between. Germline CDR1 LNHDA, CDR2 SQIVND (reference sequence). The CDR3 contains 17 residues. Full variable domain (rest looked up from reference TRBV19 and TRBJ1-6): DGGITQSPKYLFRKEGQNVTLSCEQNLNHDAMYWYRQDPGQGLRLIYYSQIVNDFQKGDIAEGYSVSREKKESFPLTVTSAQKNPTAFYLCASTTNPPGPYNSPLHFGNGTRLTVT.

DNA for the CDR3: TGTGCCAGCAGCCCGGGGGTTAGGGAATTCACAGATACGCAGTATTTT. As protein: CASSPGVREFTDTQYF. The V and J genes are TRBV14 and TRBJ2-3, with a weak D call TRBD2 (6 bases). The germline V gene encodes CDR1 SGHDN and CDR2 FVKESK. CDR3 length: 16 residues. Trimming left V 4 bases short and J 2 bases short, with 16 bases between.

In its sample, this clone was seen once. The chain combines TRBV2 with TRBJ1-4, with TRBD1 matching over 11 bases. The junction had 8 bases not matched to a gene; V was cut back by 4 bases and J by 10 bases. Germline CDR1 reads SNHLY; CDR2 reads FYNNEI. The CDR3 covers 15 residues. As DNA, the CDR3 is TGTGCCAGCAGTGTTTATTCCGGGACAGGGGGAAAACTGTTTTTT. Translated, it gives CASSVYSGTGGKLFF.

This rearrangement joins TRBV18 to TRBJ1-5, with TRBD1 identical over 11 bases. Trimming took 10 bases from V and 4 from J; bases not matched to a gene: 12. The CDR3 runs 16 residues. Germline CDR1 reads KGHSH; CDR2 reads LQKENI. The CDR3, as DNA: TGTGCCATTTCCGGTCCCCGGGACAGGGGGAATCAGCCCCAGCATTTT. It codes for CAISGPRDRGNQPQHF.

The rearrangement links TRBV30 to TRBJ1-2; D remains unclear. V gave up 2 bases and J gave up 2 bases, with 6 bases separating them. The CDR3 is 12 residues long. Germline-derived CDR1 and CDR2 are GTSNPN and SVGIG (reference sequence). The CDR3 nucleotides are TGTGCCTGGAGTAGAGTAAACTATGGCTACACCTTC. This translates into CAWSRVNYGYTF.

The J gene is TRBJ2-3, the V gene TRBV10-3; D gene unclear. There are 16 residues in the CDR3. Between the trimmed V and J ends, which lost 3 bases and 0 bases, there was a span of 13 bases. Germline V gives CDR1 ENHRY, CDR2 SYGVKD. Written as DNA, the CDR3 is TGTGCCATCAGTGACATGGCAGAAATTAGCACAGATACGCAGTATTTT. Translating gives CAISDMAEISTDTQYF.

The chain links TRBV7-5 to TRBJ1-1. TRBV7-5 constitutes a pseudogene. This CDR3 is built from 12 residues. CDR3 protein: CARSSTNTEAFF. DNA of the CDR3: TGTGCCAGAAGCTCGACGAACACTGAAGCTTTCTTT.

The chain is built from TRBV4-1 and TRBJ2-3, with D tentatively TRBD1 (6 bases). Trimming removed 0 bases at V and 6 bases at J, with 10 bases between. The germline gives CDR1 MGHRA, CDR2 YSYEKL. This CDR3 has 14 residues. The CDR3 coding sequence is TGCGCCAGCAGCCAAGATCACAGGGTGGATACGCAGTATTTT. This codes for CASSQDHRVDTQYF.

The chain uses TRBV2 and TRBJ2-3, with D tentatively TRBD2 (5 bases). The CDR3 is 18 residues long. V was shortened by 2 bases and J by 5 bases, with 23 bases between the two germline ends. Germline V gene sequence: CDR1 SNHLY, CDR2 FYNNEI. CDR3 bases: TGTGCCAGCAGTGAAAAATCGGGCCTAGCTTGGAGCTTAGATACGCAGTATTTT. This codes for CASSEKSGLAWSLDTQYF.

This chain joins TRBV7-2 and TRBJ1-5; 7 nucleotides align to TRBD1. Germline CDR1 and CDR2: SGHTA and FQGNSA. There are 15 residues in the CDR3. J was trimmed by 4 bases and V by 4 bases; bases with no gene match: 7. The CDR3 sequence is CASSWRTGPNQPQHF. In DNA, the CDR3 is TGTGCCAGCAGCTGGCGGACAGGTCCGAATCAGCCCCAGCATTTT. The full variable domain, rest sourced from reference TRBV7-2 and TRBJ1-5, is GAGVSQSPSNKVTEKGKDVELRCDPISGHTALYWYRQSLGQGLEFLIYFQGNSAPDKSGLPSDRFSAERTGGSVSTLTIQRTQQEDSAVYLCASSWRTGPNQPQHFGDGTRLSIL.

This rearrangement joins TRBV11-2 to TRBJ1-2; weak D call: TRBD1 (5 bases). The CDR3 loop spans 13 amino acids. Per the germline V gene, CDR1 is SGHAT and CDR2 is FQNNGV. Between the trimmed V and J ends, which lost 5 bases and 4 bases, there was a span of 11 bases. The CDR3 loop is CASSPGGGYGYTF. CDR3 sequence (DNA): TGTGCCAGCAGCCCGGGGGGGGGCTATGGCTACACCTTC.

The V call is TRBV19, the J call TRBJ1-2, with D maybe TRBD1 (5 bases). This CDR3 spans 14 amino acids. Germline CDR1 and CDR2: LNHDA and SQIVND (reference sequence). V lost 4 bases and J 3 bases, leaving 12 bases between the germline ends. CDR3 sequence: CASSRVTDDYGYTF. The CDR3 DNA reads TGTGCCAGTAGTAGGGTGACAGACGACTATGGCTACACCTTC.